Listed here are 30 T cell receptor beta chains from one sample, sequenced in a study of T cells in Graves' hyperthyroidism and ophthalmopathy. TCR beta CDR3 sequences were amplified from RNA transcripts. Primed by the HTBI set, a first-round RT-PCR was run on the TCR CDR3. TCRdb independently ran MiXCR on the multiplex PCR reads; one entry per CDR3 protein. Of a few hundred thousand distinct CDR3 sequences in the sample, roughly 23% were seen once. The sequenced sample was blood. Receptors were obtained from a woman in her forties or fifties with Graves' hyperthyroidism.

The table lists this clonotype with many counts. The chain recombines TRBV6-1 with TRBJ1-1, with D perhaps matching TRBD1 (6 bases). CDR1 and CDR2 from the germline V gene are MNHNS and SASEGT. The CDR3 is 13 amino acids. V lost 2 bases and J lost 5, with 9 bases in between. The CDR3 sequence: CASSEFRGTEAFF. The DNA for the CDR3 is TGTGCCAGCAGTGAATTCAGGGGTACTGAAGCTTTCTTT.

This clonotype occurred many times. The V and J genes are TRBV5-8 and TRBJ1-1; maybe TRBD1 (5 bases). From germline, CDR1 is SGHTS and CDR2 YDEGEE. Between the trimmed V and J ends, which lost 2 bases and 4 bases, there was a span of 12 bases. CDR3 length: 14 amino acids. DNA for the CDR3: TGTGCCAGCAGCTTAGACGGGGGGAGCACTGAAGCTTTCTTT. Translated, it gives CASSLDGGSTEAFF.

This clonotype was seen many times. V is TRBV6-1 and J is TRBJ1-6, with 8 positions matching TRBD1. The CDR3 length is 14 residues. The germline gives CDR1 MNHNS, CDR2 SASEGT. The junction had 3 bases not matched to a gene; V was cut back by 5 bases and J by 6 bases. CDR3 protein: CASSSDRGNSPLHF. In DNA form, the CDR3 reads TGTGCCAGCAGTTCTGACAGGGGTAATTCACCCCTCCACTTT.

This clonotype was observed at least ten times. The V gene is TRBV2, the J gene TRBJ2-7, with D unresolved. V lost 6 bases and J 1 base, leaving 10 bases between the germline ends. The CDR3 runs to 13 residues. Looked up from germline, CDR1 is SNHLY and CDR2 is FYNNEI. CDR3 DNA: TGTGCCAGCAGAAAGCCCGTTTCCTACGAGCAGTACTTC. Amino acids: CASRKPVSYEQYF.

This clonotype occurred many times. In nucleotides, the CDR3 is TGTGCCAGCAGCGCACAGGGGAAAAGCACTGAAGCTTTCTTT. It yields the protein CASSAQGKSTEAFF. V usage is TRBV11-2 and J usage is TRBJ1-1, with 7 positions matching TRBD1. This CDR3 region has 14 residues. The germline V gene has CDR1 SGHAT and CDR2 FQNNGV. The ends lost 5 bases at V and 4 bases at J; junction bases unmatched: 7.

This clonotype has ten or more counts. V usage is TRBV27 and J usage is TRBJ1-1; a possible D gene is TRBD1 (6 bases). The CDR3 has 14 amino acids. CDR1 is MNHEY and CDR2 is SMNVEV in the germline V gene (reference sequence). Trimming took off 5 bases at V and 1 base at J, with 11 bases between the two ends. The CDR3 DNA sequence: TGTGCCAGCAGTGGTCAGGGGAGGAACACTGAAGCTTTCTTT. Its translation: CASSGQGRNTEAFF.

The rearrangement links TRBV11-3 to TRBJ2-2; D unresolved. V lost 3 bases, J lost 0 bases, and 8 bases lay in between. The germline CDR1 and CDR2 sequences are SGHNT and YENEEA. The CDR3 contains 15 residues. The CDR3 nucleotides are TGTGCCAGCAGCTTCCAAAGGACGAACACCGGGGAGCTGTTTTTT. Translated, it gives CASSFQRTNTGELFF.

This clonotype was counted ten times or more. The DNA for the CDR3 is TGTGCCCAGAGGGAGGATTGGAACACTGAAGCTTTCTTT. It translates to CAQREDWNTEAFF. The chain couples TRBV2 to TRBJ1-1; the D is unclear. V was pared by 11 bases and J by 1 base, with 14 bases between. This CDR3 spans 13 amino acids. CDR1 is SNHLY, CDR2 FYNNEI, per germline.

This chain links TRBV5-6 with TRBJ1-3, with 7 bases that match TRBD1. The V gene's germline CDR1 is SGHDT and CDR2 YYEEEE. This CDR3 contains 15 residues. The V gene end was trimmed by 4 bases and the J gene end by 3 bases; junction bases not matched to a gene: 7. The CDR3 coding sequence is TGTGCCAGCAGCCCTCGACAGGGTAATGGAAACACCATATATTTT. Translating it yields CASSPRQGNGNTIYF.

This clonotype came up many times. V usage is TRBV2 and J usage is TRBJ2-3; 8 bases fit TRBD1. V was clipped by 6 bases and J by 1 base; unmatched bases: 9. The CDR3 is made up of 16 amino acids. Germline CDR1 reads SNHLY; CDR2 reads FYNNEI. In DNA, the CDR3 is TGTGCCAGCAGCCGCGGACAGGGCAGGGGCACAGATACGCAGTATTTT. Its translation is CASSRGQGRGTDTQYF. The full variable domain, its missing parts supplied by reference TRBV2 and TRBJ2-3, is EPEVTQTPSHQVTQMGQEVILRCVPISNHLYFYWYRQILGQKVEFLVSFYNNEISEKSEIFDDQFSVERPDGSNFTLKIRSTKLEDSAMYFCASSRGQGRGTDTQYFGPGTRLTVL.

This clonotype has ten or more counts. The rearrangement links TRBV28 to TRBJ2-7; D is uncertain. V was cut by 3 bases and J by 3 bases, with 9 bases left in between. In germline, CDR1 is MDHEN, CDR2 SYDVKM. The CDR3 is 13 residues long. CDR3 coding DNA: TGTGCCAGCAGTTTGAACCAGGTCTACGAGCAGTACTTC. Translated, it gives CASSLNQVYEQYF. Combining the CDR3 with reference TRBV28 and TRBJ2-7 gives the whole variable domain DVKVTQSSRYLVKRTGEKVFLECVQDMDHENMFWYRQDPGLGLRLIYFSYDVKMKEKGDIPEGYSVSREKKERFSLILESASTNQTSMYLCASSLNQVYEQYFGPGTRLTVT.

The V and J genes are TRBV20-1 and TRBJ2-2; 8 nucleotides line up with TRBD2. Trimming cost V 4 bases and J 4 bases; bases outside gene matches: 8. Germline V gene lookup returns CDR1 DFQATT and CDR2 SNEGSKA (reference sequence). This CDR3 spans 15 amino acids. CDR3 sequence reads: CSATPAGEVTGELFF. Here the CDR3 DNA reads TGCAGTGCTACCCCAGCGGGAGAGGTCACCGGGGAGCTGTTTTTT.

The J gene is TRBJ1-2, the V gene TRBV2; no reliable D call. Germline CDR1 SNHLY, CDR2 FYNNEI. The CDR3 is made up of 14 amino acids. Trimming removed 3 bases from V and 6 bases from J, with 14 bases in between. CDR3 amino acids: CASSDRSLVNGYTF. The CDR3 region has the DNA TGTGCCAGCAGTGACAGGTCGCTAGTGAATGGCTACACCTTC. Full variable domain (missing parts from reference TRBV2 and TRBJ1-2): EPEVTQTPSHQVTQMGQEVILRCVPISNHLYFYWYRQILGQKVEFLVSFYNNEISEKSEIFDDQFSVERPDGSNFTLKIRSTKLEDSAMYFCASSDRSLVNGYTFGSGTRLTVV.

The chain combines TRBV10-2 with TRBJ2-7, with D perhaps given as TRBD1 or TRBD2 (6 bases each). CDR1 and CDR2 from the germline V gene are WSHSY and SAAADI. V was pared by 5 bases and J by 2 bases, with 13 bases between. CDR3 size: 14 residues. CDR3 DNA: TGCGCCAGCAGTAGGGGGGCTAGCGCCTACGAGCAGTACTTC. Translation gives CASSRGASAYEQYF.

The table lists this clonotype with many counts. The chain recombines TRBV5-1 with TRBJ1-2; D is undetermined. This CDR3 has 15 residues. V dropped 0 bases and J dropped 0 bases, with 9 bases sitting between them. Germline values: CDR1 SGHRS, CDR2 YFSETQ. CDR3 sequence: CASSLGPVTNYGYTF. The CDR3 bases are TGCGCCAGCAGCTTGGGACCAGTAACTAACTATGGCTACACCTTC.

Many counts were recorded for this clonotype. The chain is built from TRBV6-2 or TRBV6-3 and TRBJ1-5; D is perhaps TRBD1 (6 bases). Germline CDR1 reads MNHEY; CDR2 reads SVGEGT. CDR3 length equals 15 residues. The germline V and J ends were trimmed by 4 bases and 4 bases, with 14 bases remaining between them. This CDR3 reads CASSSPGGQNQPQHF. Here the CDR3 DNA reads TGTGCCAGCAGTTCCCCCGGGGGCCAGAATCAGCCCCAGCATTTT.

This clonotype was detected many times. This sequence joins TRBV11-1 and TRBJ1-1; D is unclear. There are 14 residues in the CDR3. V shed 3 bases and J shed 0 bases, with 8 bases lying between them. From germline, CDR1 is SGHAT and CDR2 FQDESV (reference sequence). The CDR3 DNA reads as TGTGCCAGCAGCTTTCAGCGCTTGAACACTGAAGCTTTCTTT. Translated, it gives CASSFQRLNTEAFF.

V and J are TRBV11-2 and TRBJ2-1; 8 nucleotides match TRBD2. Per germline, CDR1 SGHAT and CDR2 FQNNGV. The CDR3 is 17 amino acids. The V and J ends lost 0 bases and 0 bases, in that order; junction bases with no gene match: 4. The CDR3 DNA sequence: TGTGCCAGCAGCTTAGAACTAGCGGACAGCTCCTACAATGAGCAGTTCTTC. Amino acids: CASSLELADSSYNEQFF.

This rearrangement joins TRBV28 to TRBJ1-2, with a tentative D call TRBD1 (5 bases). Germline V gene data show CDR1 as MDHEN and CDR2 as SYDVKM. This CDR3 region has 15 residues. The ends were cut back, 3 bases at V and 8 bases at J, with 19 bases in the middle. The CDR3 nucleotides read TGTGCCAGCAGTTTCGAGGAACAGACCCAGGGAGGCTACACCTTC. Translated: CASSFEEQTQGGYTF.

This clonotype was counted ten times or more. J is TRBJ1-6 and V is TRBV12-3 or TRBV12-4; D ambiguous. The CDR3 is 14 amino acids. Trimming removed 6 bases at V and 4 bases at J, with 10 bases between. CDR3 loop: CASSRNRYNSPLHF. In DNA, the CDR3 is TGTGCCAGCAGCCGTAATCGTTATAATTCACCCCTCCACTTT.

This chain links TRBV20-1 with TRBJ1-4; 10 positions agree with TRBD1. CDR1 and CDR2 from the germline V gene are DFQATT and SNEGSKA (reference sequence). Trimming at V came to 0 bases and at J to 10 bases, leaving 14 bases not matched to a gene. CDR3 length: 17 amino acids. This chain's CDR3 is CSARDLGQGVFKGKLFF. The CDR3 region has the DNA TGCAGTGCTAGAGATCTTGGACAGGGGGTGTTTAAAGGAAAACTGTTTTTT.

This clonotype has ten or more counts. The chain is built from TRBV7-9 and TRBJ2-3, with TRBD2 identical over 15 bases. The CDR3 extends over 18 amino acids. The junction had 8 bases not matched to a gene; V was cut back by 5 bases and J by 2 bases. CDR1 and CDR2 from the germline V gene are SEHNR and FQNEAQ (reference sequence). In DNA form, the CDR3 reads TGTGCCAGCAGCCCGGGACTAGCGGGAGGAAAACCCACAGATACGCAGTATTTT. As protein: CASSPGLAGGKPTDTQYF.

This clonotype was seen at least ten times. The chain links TRBV2 to TRBJ1-2; the match to TRBD1 covers 7 bases. The CDR3 covers 14 residues. CDR1 SNHLY and CDR2 FYNNEI come from the germline V gene. Germline trimming cut 6 bases from V and 6 bases from J; bases unmatched to any gene: 10. CDR3 loop: CASSRGVGGNGYTF. The CDR3, as DNA: TGTGCCAGCAGCAGAGGGGTAGGGGGCAATGGCTACACCTTC.

The table lists this clonotype with many counts. The chain uses TRBV3-1 and TRBJ1-2; D call uncertain. The CDR3 length is 15 residues. V lost 1 base to trimming and J lost 4 bases, with 13 bases between them. Germline V gives CDR1 LGHDT, CDR2 YNNKEL (reference sequence). CDR3 in DNA: TGTGCCAGCAGCCAAGTGGCACTCTCTTCCTATGGCTACACCTTC. Protein product: CASSQVALSSYGYTF.

CDR3 sequence reads: CASSLGTGDAEPQHF. The CDR3 region has the DNA TGTGCCAGCAGCTTAGGGACAGGGGATGCTGAGCCCCAGCATTTT. The chain links TRBV7-9 to TRBJ1-5; 9 bases match TRBD1. V was clipped by 1 base and J by 8 bases; unmatched bases: 6. The CDR3 consists of 15 residues. Germline values: CDR1 SEHNR, CDR2 FQNEAQ (reference sequence).

The chain employs TRBV20-1 and TRBJ1-2, with D uncertain. This CDR3 has 14 amino acids. The germline gives CDR1 DFQATT, CDR2 SNEGSKA (reference sequence). The V end was cut by 3 bases, the J end by 4 bases, with 15 bases between. This chain's CDR3 is CSASGQTNAYGYTF. The CDR3 coding sequence is TGCAGTGCTAGTGGCCAAACAAATGCCTATGGCTACACCTTC.

This clonotype was counted at least ten times. This rearrangement joins TRBV12-3 or TRBV12-4 to TRBJ2-3; D gene unclear. This CDR3 is built from 15 residues. With 3 bases removed from V and 2 bases from J, the gap between germline ends came to 12 bases. The chain's CDR3 is CASSFDTRNTDTQYF. The CDR3 nucleotides are TGTGCCAGCAGTTTCGACACACGGAACACAGATACGCAGTATTTT.

This clonotype has at least ten counts. The CDR3: CASSHSDRGNGYTF. CDR3 nucleotides: TGTGCCAGCAGCCACTCGGACAGGGGGAATGGCTACACCTTC. The gene calls are TRBV3-1 and TRBJ1-2; 10 bases map to TRBD1. Germline V lookup: CDR1 LGHDT, CDR2 YNNKEL (reference sequence). CDR3 length: 14 amino acids. V shed 3 bases and J 6 bases; nucleotides not matched to a gene: 4.

Comment on this clonotype: This may arise from a read error, as a much more abundant clone is one base away. The chain links TRBV5-1 to TRBJ2-1, with 12 bases aligning to TRBD2. Unmatched junction bases numbered 13, after V lost 4 bases and J lost 5 bases. Germline CDR1 SGHRS, CDR2 YFSETQ. The CDR3 runs to 18 residues. CDR3 sequence reads: CASSRRASGGAGHNEQFF. The CDR3 coding sequence is TGCGCCAGCAGCCGCAGGGCTAGCGGGGGGGCTGGCCACAATGAGCAGTTCTTC.

V usage is TRBV20-1 and J usage is TRBJ2-5; 9 bases are a match to TRBD1. Germline V gene lookup returns CDR1 DFQATT and CDR2 SNEGSKA (reference sequence). The V segment lost 4 bases and the J segment 2 bases; nucleotides outside the gene matches: 8. The CDR3 is 15 residues long. CDR3 loop: CSATGQGEGQETQYF. The CDR3 DNA sequence: TGCAGTGCTACGGGACAGGGAGAGGGGCAAGAGACCCAGTACTTC.